This T cell receptor beta chain was sequenced for a study of blood T cells in healthy people across ages. Study-wide findings and caveats: Correlation between TCR beta diversity and naive T cell percentage was strong.

Using a J-beta primer mix together with a sample-barcoded 5' primer, a second PCR was run for roughly 6 to 12 cycles. TCRdb itself ran the 5' RACE reads through MiXCR, one entry per CDR3 protein. Altogether approximately 780,000 distinct CDR3 sequences are present, more than 25% being singletons, with the ten largest covering approximately 2.9%. For this clonotype: The antigen is not known.

The sample also formed part of further work on T cells of mothers and their children.

The sequence was collected from a boy between 5 and 17 years old in good health. The sequenced material came from blood.

As DNA, the CDR3 is TGTGCCAGCAGCTCGACCCAGGGGGCGCCTTACACCGGGGAGCTGTTTTTT. The encoded protein is CASSSTQGAPYTGELFF. The genes are TRBV7-6 and TRBJ2-2; 8 nucleotides align to TRBD1. This CDR3 is built from 17 residues. With 4 bases clipped from V and 3 bases from J, the junction kept 10 bases outside the gene matches. The germline V gene has CDR1 SGHVS and CDR2 FNYEAQ. Full variable domain (rest looked up from reference TRBV7-6 and TRBJ2-2): GAGVSQSPRYKVTKRGQDVALRCDPISGHVSLYWYRQALGQGPEFLTYFNYEAQQDKSGLPNDRFSAERPEGSISTLTIQRTEQRDSAMYRCASSSTQGAPYTGELFFGEGSRLTVL.